Following are 15 T cell receptor beta chains from one sample sequenced in a study of persistence of HIV-infected CD4 T cells (dated by TCRdb to 2020 to 2021). Interpreted using the paper, the treatment or condition label stands for: suppressive antiretroviral therapy. A pool of overlapping 15-mer peptides from HIV-1 Gag, at 1 ug per peptide per mL, was used to stimulate the cells. CD4+ T cells that responded were sorted based on upregulation of both CD40 ligand and CD69. TCRbeta repertoires were sequenced from genomic DNA with the immunoSEQ hsTCRB assay version 4 in survey mode. TCRdb stores this immuneACCESS table with in-frame sequences only. Part of the clones is absent; in the studies checked, under half of the shortfall reflects unresolved V genes, and no reason is known for the rest. The sample records nearly 20,000 clones, 65% of which are singletons. Of the sample, less than 2.5% falls within the top ten clones.

No antigen has been assigned to these receptors. The starting material was CD4+ T cells sorted from PBMCs after approximately 18-hour stimulation, obtained from a patient who received antiretroviral therapy. In light of the paper, this sample's cell subset or site label describes: CD40L+CD69+ CD4 T cells responding to HIV-1 Gag peptides. The receptor set was obtained from an adult woman with HIV who was CMV-seropositive.

This chain joins TRBV12-5 and TRBJ2-6; tentatively, D is TRBD2 (5 bases). Trimming cost V 6 bases and J 2 bases, with 17 bases left between them. The CDR3 contains 17 residues. Germline-derived CDR1 and CDR2 are LGHNT and FRNRAP. CDR3 region: CASGPFLGGPGANVLTF. The CDR3 nucleotides read TGTGCTAGTGGCCCCTTTCTAGGCGGGCCTGGGGCCAACGTCCTGACTTTC.

On this clone: Other DNA sequences in the sample encode the same CDR3. The J gene is TRBJ2-2, the V gene TRBV7-3; D is perhaps TRBD2 (5 bases). CDR1 and CDR2 from the germline V gene are SGHTA and FQGTGA. CDR3 length equals 16 residues. Trimming stripped 2 bases from V and 1 base from J, with 11 bases between. The chain's CDR3 is CASSLVPSGNTGELFF. The CDR3 DNA reads TGTGCCAGCAGCTTAGTCCCCAGCGGGAACACCGGGGAGCTGTTTTTT. Full variable domain (rest looked up from reference TRBV7-3 and TRBJ2-2): GAGVSQTPSNKVTEKGKYVELRCDPISGHTALYWYRQSLGQGPEFLIYFQGTGAADDSGLPNDRFFAVRPEGSVSTLKIQRTERGDSAVYLCASSLVPSGNTGELFFGEGSRLTVL.

This clone counts as large (0.1 to 1%). The gene calls are TRBV5-4 and TRBJ2-1; maybe TRBD1 (5 bases). V lost 0 bases to trimming and J lost 3 bases, with 10 bases between them. Germline-derived CDR1 and CDR2 are SGHNT and YYREEE (reference sequence). The CDR3 has 15 amino acids. The CDR3 region has the DNA TGTGCCAGCAGCTTGGGGGGCGGCGGCTACAATGAGCAGTTCTTC. It codes for CASSLGGGGYNEQFF.

This clone was seen a handful of times. The chain employs TRBV7-2 and TRBJ2-7, with D possibly TRBD2 on 5 matching bases. V lost 1 base to trimming and J lost 6 bases, with 13 bases between them. The CDR3 sequence is 14 residues long. In germline, CDR1 is SGHTA, CDR2 FQGNSA. Here the CDR3 reads CASSLETSLSEQYF. The CDR3 DNA reads TGTGCCAGCAGCTTAGAAACTAGTCTCAGCGAGCAGTACTTC. Full variable domain (outside the CDR3, taken from reference TRBV7-2 and TRBJ2-7): GAGVSQSPSNKVTEKGKDVELRCDPISGHTALYWYRQSLGQGLEFLIYFQGNSAPDKSGLPSDRFSAERTGGSVSTLTIQRTQQEDSAVYLCASSLETSLSEQYFGPGTRLTVT.

This clone has more than one count but fewer than ten. This chain uses TRBV10-3 with TRBJ1-1, with TRBD1 as a possible D gene (6 bases). V was pared by 6 bases and J by 2 bases, with 10 bases between. The CDR3 extends over 13 amino acids. Per germline, CDR1 ENHRY and CDR2 SYGVKD. This chain's CDR3 is CAIRKGTNTEAFF. DNA of the CDR3: TGTGCCATCAGGAAGGGGACAAACACTGAAGCTTTCTTT.

V gene TRBV27 combines with J gene TRBJ2-1, with D perhaps given as TRBD1 or TRBD2 (5 bases each). Germline loops: CDR1 MNHEY, CDR2 SMNVEV (reference sequence). This CDR3 spans 15 amino acids. V lost 10 bases and J 6 bases, leaving 22 bases between the germline ends. The chain's CDR3 is CATRETGTPSNEQFF. The CDR3, as DNA: TGTGCCACCCGCGAGACCGGGACCCCCTCCAATGAGCAGTTCTTC.

The J gene is TRBJ1-1, the V gene TRBV28; TRBD1 aligns across 7 bases. This CDR3 is 16 amino acids long. CDR1 and CDR2 (germline): MDHEN, SYDVKM. V gave up 0 bases and J gave up 4 bases; unmatched junction bases: 8. CDR3 nucleotide sequence: TGTGCCAGCAGTTTATGGAGGGGAGGGGGCGTCACTGAAGCTTTCTTT. Protein product: CASSLWRGGGVTEAFF.

V gene TRBV18 combines with J gene TRBJ1-2; D not certain. Deletions cut 4 bases from V and 2 bases from J, with 8 bases between. The CDR3 extends over 13 amino acids. Per germline, CDR1 KGHSH and CDR2 LQKENI. CDR3 protein: CASSLGFNYGYTF. The CDR3 DNA is TGTGCCAGCTCACTCGGGTTCAACTATGGCTACACCTTC.

This chain joins TRBV12-3 or TRBV12-4 and TRBJ1-6, with TRBD1 as a possible D gene (5 bases). With 7 bases removed from V and 5 bases from J, the gap between germline ends came to 6 bases. This CDR3 is 12 amino acids long. CDR3 bases: TGTGCCAGCACAGGGAATAATTCACCCCTCCACTTT. This codes for CASTGNNSPLHF.

This rearrangement joins TRBV9 to TRBJ1-4; maybe TRBD1 (5 bases). There are 16 residues in the CDR3. CDR1 is SGDLS and CDR2 is YYNGEE in the germline V gene. Deletions cut 0 bases from V and 9 bases from J, with 18 bases between. CDR3: CASSVDLGASGQKLFF. The CDR3 region has the DNA TGTGCCAGCAGCGTAGATTTAGGGGCTTCGGGGCAAAAACTGTTTTTT.

This clone came up a few times. This sequence joins TRBV19 and TRBJ1-2; D perhaps matches TRBD1 (5 bases). CDR1 LNHDA and CDR2 SQIVND come from the germline V gene (reference sequence). Trimming pared 9 bases from V and 6 bases from J, leaving 11 bases between. The CDR3 runs to 11 residues. The CDR3 DNA reads as TGTGCCAGCAGGGCGGGCCATGGCTACACCTTC. Translation gives CASRAGHGYTF. The full variable domain, rest sourced from reference TRBV19 and TRBJ1-2, is DGGITQSPKYLFRKEGQNVTLSCEQNLNHDAMYWYRQDPGQGLRLIYYSQIVNDFQKGDIAEGYSVSREKKESFPLTVTSAQKNPTAFYLCASRAGHGYTFGSGTRLTVV.

The rearrangement uses TRBV7-6 and TRBJ1-2; D remains unclear. Germline lookup yields CDR1 SGHVS and CDR2 FNYEAQ. V was trimmed by 1 base and J by 3 bases, leaving 9 bases between them. This CDR3 is built from 14 residues. DNA for the CDR3: TGTGCCAGCAGCTTAGACCCGGCAGACTATGGCTACACCTTC. Amino acid sequence: CASSLDPADYGYTF.

The chain joins TRBV27 to TRBJ2-7; D not resolved. In germline, CDR1 is MNHEY, CDR2 SMNVEV (reference sequence). This CDR3 contains 15 residues. V gave up 6 bases and J gave up 3 bases, with 18 bases separating them. The CDR3 loop reads CASSDATGPDYEQYF. CDR3 sequence (DNA): TGTGCCAGCAGCGACGCTACTGGACCAGACTACGAGCAGTACTTC.

This clone has only a few counts. The CDR3 loop reads CASSFSPDRGTLSPLHF. The CDR3, as DNA: TGTGCCAGCAGTTTTTCCCCGGACAGGGGGACTCTATCACCCCTCCACTTT. The rearrangement links TRBV27 to TRBJ1-6; 10 bases align to TRBD1. Trimming took 3 bases from V and 10 from J; bases not matched to a gene: 12. The CDR3 spans 17 residues. Per germline, CDR1 MNHEY and CDR2 SMNVEV (reference sequence).

This chain links TRBV10-3 with TRBJ1-6; possibly TRBD1 for D (5 bases). Between the trimmed V and J ends, which lost 2 bases and 10 bases, there was a span of 15 bases. This CDR3 has 15 residues. Germline CDR1 reads ENHRY; CDR2 reads SYGVKD. This chain's CDR3 is CAISEPGRVGSPLHF. The CDR3 DNA reads as TGTGCCATCAGTGAGCCTGGCAGGGTGGGATCACCCCTCCACTTT.